This note documents a single TCR beta chain sequence. Antigen unknown. PCR employed 60 Vbeta and 13 Jbeta primers. Generated by immunoSEQ multiplex PCR, the TCRdb table keeps only in-frame clones and is missing some. There are some 160,000 clones in the sample; 55% to 85% occur only once, and approximately 2% lies in the top ten. This record comes from a study of cytomegalovirus exposure and HLA in healthy donors. Whole-study findings and limits: The authors judged a highly shared variant cluster likely a sequencing artifact. Accounts indicate the classifier identified cytomegalovirus status with strong specificity and sensitivity.

The CDR3 contains 15 residues. The V and J ends lost 10 bases and 0 bases respectively, with 15 bases between them. Per germline, CDR1 LNHDA and CDR2 SQIVND (reference sequence). The J gene is TRBJ1-4, the V gene TRBV19; D gene ambiguous. What was sequenced was PBMCs. The TCR comes from a man aged 40-49 years in good health and CMV-seronegative. CDR3 sequence reads: CATRKKRATNEKLFF. CDR3 sequence (DNA): TGTGCCACCAGGAAGAAGAGGGCAACTAATGAAAAACTGTTTTTT.